This entry lists 14 T cell receptor beta chains sequenced from one sample in a study of blood T cell repertoires in COVID-19. TCRdb keeps only in-frame clones here, not all; method: immunoSEQ multiplex PCR. The sample has 210,000 or so clones, around four fifths seen once. The sequencing input was peripheral blood. The source of these receptors is a man in his fifties or sixties with active or convalescent COVID-19.

The CDR3 DNA is TGTGCCAGCAGCCTGGACAGGGCGGCTGAAGCTTTCTTT. Protein product: CASSLDRAAEAFF. This chain connects TRBV13 to TRBJ1-1, with 8 bases fitting TRBD1. Germline V lookup: CDR1 PRHDT, CDR2 FYEKMQ (reference sequence). CDR3 length: 13 residues. V gave up 5 bases and J gave up 6 bases; unmatched junction bases: 5.

The gene calls are TRBV6-5 and TRBJ1-5, with 8 bases lining up with TRBD1. V shed 4 bases and J 4 bases; nucleotides not matched to a gene: 9. Germline CDR1 reads MNHEY; CDR2 reads SVGAGI. This CDR3 has 16 residues. CDR3 amino acids: CASSLTGVAINQPQHF. CDR3 coding DNA: TGTGCCAGCAGTTTGACAGGGGTCGCAATTAATCAGCCCCAGCATTTT.

The chain employs TRBV19 and TRBJ1-1; 7 nucleotides match TRBD1. CDR3 length: 16 amino acids. The ends lost 5 bases at V and 3 bases at J; junction bases unmatched: 12. The V gene's germline CDR1 is LNHDA and CDR2 SQIVND (reference sequence). The CDR3 sequence is CASSPNLQGRHTEAFF. Written as DNA, the CDR3 is TGTGCCAGTAGTCCGAACCTACAGGGGAGGCACACTGAAGCTTTCTTT.

V and J are TRBV6-6 and TRBJ1-1, with a possible D match to TRBD1 (5 bases). CDR1 MNHNY and CDR2 SVGAGI come from the germline V gene (reference sequence). The CDR3 sequence is 12 residues long. The CDR3 sequence: CAGAGSNTEAFF. Here the CDR3 DNA reads TGTGCAGGGGCCGGGTCTAACACTGAAGCTTTCTTT.

The J gene is TRBJ1-2, the V gene TRBV4-1; weak D call: TRBD1 (5 bases). Germline CDR1 is MGHRA and CDR2 is YSYEKL. This CDR3 is built from 14 residues. Trimming shortened V by 4 bases and J by 5 bases, and 14 bases separated the two germline ends. The CDR3 spells CASSPDGGGYGYTF. The CDR3 DNA reads TGCGCCAGCAGCCCGGACGGGGGAGGGTATGGCTACACCTTC.

The chain carries TRBV7-9 and TRBJ2-7, with no clear D. The CDR3 has 12 amino acids. The V gene's germline CDR1 is SEHNR and CDR2 FQNEAQ (reference sequence). Trimming cost V 4 bases and J 3 bases, with 7 bases left between them. The CDR3 spells CASSSDIYEQYF. In DNA, the CDR3 is TGTGCCAGCAGCTCTGACATCTACGAGCAGTACTTC. The full variable domain, completed using reference TRBV7-9 and TRBJ2-7, is DTGVSQNPRHKITKRGQNVTFRCDPISEHNRLYWYRQTLGQGPEFLTYFQNEAQLEKSRLLSDRFSAERPKGSFSTLEIQRTEQGDSAMYLCASSSDIYEQYFGPGTRLTVT.

This clone has a single count. The chain couples TRBV5-6 to TRBJ1-2; D not certain. Germline V gene lookup returns CDR1 SGHDT and CDR2 YYEEEE. There are 11 residues in the CDR3. The V end was cut by 4 bases, the J end by 2 bases, with 3 bases between. CDR3 region: CASSQNYGYTF. CDR3 in DNA: TGTGCCAGCAGCCAGAACTATGGCTACACCTTC.

V gene TRBV6-2 or TRBV6-3 combines with J gene TRBJ1-5; maybe TRBD1 (5 bases). The CDR3 sequence is 13 residues long. Between the trimmed V and J ends, which lost 4 bases and 1 base, there was a span of 5 bases. Germline CDR1 is MNHEY and CDR2 is SVGEGT. The DNA for the CDR3 is TGTGCCAGCAGTTGGACAAGCAATCAGCCCCAGCATTTT. Its protein is CASSWTSNQPQHF.

This clone has more than one count but fewer than ten. Additional DNA sequences in this sample encode the identical CDR3. This chain connects TRBV6-5 to TRBJ2-7, with 9 bases lining up with TRBD1. CDR1 is MNHEY, CDR2 SVGAGI, per germline. The CDR3 sequence is 13 residues long. Trimming took 9 bases from V and 5 from J; bases not matched to a gene: 8. CDR3 DNA sequence: TGTGCCAGTACCGGGACAGGGCTCCACGAGCAGTACTTC. Amino acids: CASTGTGLHEQYF.

The V call is TRBV5-5, the J call TRBJ2-7, with D possibly TRBD1 on 5 matching bases. CDR1 is SGHKS, CDR2 YYEKEE, per germline (reference sequence). The CDR3 consists of 15 residues. Trimming removed 4 bases at V and 2 bases at J, with 16 bases between. CDR3 amino acids: CASSQTATVTYEQYF. The CDR3 nucleotides read TGTGCCAGCAGCCAGACGGCGACAGTCACCTACGAGCAGTACTTC.

The chain carries TRBV6-4 and TRBJ2-3; a weak D match, TRBD2 (6 bases). In germline, CDR1 is MRHNA, CDR2 SNTAGT. The CDR3 spans 13 residues. V lost 0 bases and J 6 bases, leaving 7 bases between the germline ends. The CDR3 bases are TGTGCCAGCAGTGACTCTGGAGGGGATACGCAGTATTTT. It encodes CASSDSGGDTQYF.

The genes are TRBV30 and TRBJ2-6; the D gene is possibly TRBD1 (6 bases). Germline CDR1 reads GTSNPN; CDR2 reads SVGIG (reference sequence). The V and J ends lost 2 bases and 0 bases respectively, with 11 bases between them. The CDR3 runs to 16 residues. CDR3 DNA: TGTGCCTGGAGTCAGGGGTTTACCTCTGGGGCCAACGTCCTGACTTTC. Residues: CAWSQGFTSGANVLTF.

The chain joins TRBV6-5 to TRBJ1-5, with D tentatively TRBD1 (5 bases). Per the germline V gene, CDR1 is MNHEY and CDR2 is SVGAGI. The CDR3 spans 15 residues. Trimming left V 6 bases short and J 7 bases short, with 19 bases between. The DNA of the CDR3 is TGTGCCAGCAGACCCGACAGCTGGGCAGGACAGCCCCAGCATTTT. Its protein product is CASRPDSWAGQPQHF.

This rearrangement joins TRBV29-1 to TRBJ2-3; 8 nucleotides match TRBD2. The junction had 10 bases not matched to a gene; V was cut back by 0 bases and J by 8 bases. The CDR3 runs to 15 residues. Germline V lookup: CDR1 SQVTM, CDR2 ANQGSEA. The CDR3 loop is CSVEESGIRGGTQYF. For the CDR3, the DNA is TGCAGCGTTGAAGAGTCCGGGATCCGGGGGGGTACGCAGTATTTT.